These 12 T cell receptor beta chains were sequenced from one sample in a study of blood T cells in healthy people across ages. PCR was performed a second time for 7 to 11 cycles using a sample-barcoded 5' primer and a J-beta primer mix. TCRdb called the 5' RACE reads again in MiXCR, with one record for every CDR3 protein. Of around 850,000 distinct CDR3 sequences in the sample, about 37% were seen once. Sequenced sample: blood. The receptors originated from a man aged 18 to 35 in good health.

This clonotype has a handful of counts. V is TRBV27 and J is TRBJ2-7, with D possibly being TRBD1 or TRBD2 (5 bases each). The CDR3 is made up of 15 amino acids. Deletions cut 4 bases from V and 7 bases from J, with 20 bases between. CDR1 is MNHEY and CDR2 is SMNVEV in the germline V gene (reference sequence). Here the CDR3 reads CASSSLTGRYNEQYF. DNA of the CDR3: TGTGCCAGCAGTTCGCTTACGGGGCGTTACAATGAGCAGTACTTC.

This clonotype was picked up one time. The J gene is TRBJ1-1, the V gene TRBV27, with 7 bases matching TRBD1. This CDR3 comprises 16 residues. The V and J ends lost 4 bases and 0 bases, in that order; junction bases with no gene match: 8. Germline V gene data show CDR1 as MNHEY and CDR2 as SMNVEV (reference sequence). CDR3 sequence (DNA): TGTGCCAGCAGTTCAACGAAGACAGGGATGAACACTGAAGCTTTCTTT. Protein: CASSSTKTGMNTEAFF.

This clonotype was counted at least ten times. J is TRBJ2-3 and V is TRBV7-2; D is ambiguous. The CDR3 loop spans 14 amino acids. V lost 4 bases, J lost 4 bases, and 12 bases lay in between. Germline CDR1 reads SGHTA; CDR2 reads FQGNSA. Here the CDR3 reads CASSSVFQADTQYF. In DNA form, the CDR3 reads TGTGCCAGCAGCTCGGTGTTTCAGGCAGATACGCAGTATTTT.

This clonotype has a count of ten or more. The chain uses TRBV28 and TRBJ1-2; 9 bases match TRBD1. Germline V gene lookup returns CDR1 MDHEN and CDR2 SYDVKM. The V and J ends lost 2 bases and 4 bases, in that order; junction bases with no gene match: 2. The CDR3 has 14 amino acids. The CDR3 loop is CASSLGDRVYGYTF. The CDR3, as DNA: TGTGCCAGCAGTTTAGGGGACAGGGTCTATGGCTACACCTTC.

The chain employs TRBV7-9 and TRBJ1-2; D ambiguous. Per the germline V gene, CDR1 is SEHNR and CDR2 is FQNEAQ (reference sequence). Trimming pared 5 bases from V and 11 bases from J, leaving 21 bases between. The length of the CDR3 is 14 residues. CDR3 loop: CASSAREASVGYTF. CDR3 in DNA: TGTGCCAGCAGCGCAAGAGAGGCGTCGGTGGGTTACACCTTC.

The chain links TRBV20-1 to TRBJ2-3, with D unresolved. V lost 0 bases, J lost 4 bases, and 14 bases lay in between. Germline CDR1 is DFQATT and CDR2 is SNEGSKA (reference sequence). The CDR3 consists of 15 residues. CDR3 DNA: TGCAGTGCTAGAGATTCGCGCTTGGGTTCAGATACGCAGTATTTT. Protein: CSARDSRLGSDTQYF.

The chain couples TRBV7-9 to TRBJ1-2; 10 bases agree with TRBD1. This CDR3 is built from 15 residues. CDR1 and CDR2 (germline): SEHNR, FQNEAQ (reference sequence). Trimming removed 4 bases from V and 4 bases from J; junction bases left unmatched: 6. The CDR3 sequence is CASSSRDRGGYGYTF. In DNA form, the CDR3 reads TGTGCCAGCAGCTCCCGGGACAGGGGCGGCTATGGCTACACCTTC.

This clonotype was seen only a few times. The J gene is TRBJ2-3, the V gene TRBV5-6; a weak D match, TRBD2 (6 bases). The CDR3 spans 17 residues. The V and J ends lost 2 bases and 5 bases respectively, with 21 bases between them. Germline CDR1 and CDR2: SGHDT and YYEEEE. This CDR3 is CASSLVGLRDGIDTQYF. The CDR3 bases are TGTGCCAGCAGCTTAGTGGGACTCAGGGACGGAATAGATACGCAGTATTTT.

This clonotype occurred many times. The chain carries TRBV21-1 and TRBJ1-4. TRBV21-1 is designated a pseudogene. The CDR3 is 14 amino acids. The CDR3 DNA reads TGTGCCAGCAGCAATCAAGACGGAATCGAAGGGATGTTTTTT. Encoded protein: CASSNQDGIEGMFF.

This clonotype showed up just a few times. This chain uses TRBV7-2 with TRBJ2-3; D might be TRBD1 (6 bases). Germline-derived CDR1 and CDR2 are SGHTA and FQGNSA. V was trimmed by 3 bases and J by 2 bases, leaving 12 bases between them. CDR3 length: 15 amino acids. CDR3 sequence: CASSFSGGDTDTQYF. DNA for the CDR3: TGTGCCAGCAGCTTTTCTGGGGGCGACACAGATACGCAGTATTTT.

This clonotype was observed many times. This chain uses TRBV7-9 with TRBJ2-5; D is unresolved. Germline V gene sequence: CDR1 SEHNR, CDR2 FQNEAQ (reference sequence). This CDR3 region has 13 residues. Trimming took off 5 bases at V and 2 bases at J, with 9 bases between the two ends. The DNA of the CDR3 is TGTGCCAGCAGCCGACGCGAACAAGAGACCCAGTACTTC. Translated: CASSRREQETQYF.

This chain connects TRBV10-3 to TRBJ1-1; D gene unclear. Germline values: CDR1 ENHRY, CDR2 SYGVKD. This CDR3 has 12 residues. Between the trimmed V and J ends, which lost 4 bases and 4 bases, there was a span of 7 bases. The CDR3 region is CAISATGTEAFF. Here the CDR3 DNA reads TGTGCCATCAGTGCTACGGGCACTGAAGCTTTCTTT.